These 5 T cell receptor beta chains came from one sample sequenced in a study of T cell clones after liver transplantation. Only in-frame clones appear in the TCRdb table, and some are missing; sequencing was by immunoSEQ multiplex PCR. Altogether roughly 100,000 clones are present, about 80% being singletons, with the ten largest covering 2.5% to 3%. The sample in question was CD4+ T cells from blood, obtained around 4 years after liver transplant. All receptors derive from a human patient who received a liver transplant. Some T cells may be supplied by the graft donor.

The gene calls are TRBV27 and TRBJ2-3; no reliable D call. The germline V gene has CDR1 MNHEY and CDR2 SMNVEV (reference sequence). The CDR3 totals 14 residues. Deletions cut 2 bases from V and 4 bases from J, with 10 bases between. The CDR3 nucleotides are TGTGCCAGCAGTTTACTCCAGCCCTCAGATACGCAGTATTTT. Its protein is CASSLLQPSDTQYF.

As DNA, the CDR3 is TGTGCCAGTAGTTCAGGGCCGAACACCGGGGAGCTGTTTTTT. Protein sequence: CASSSGPNTGELFF. The J gene is TRBJ2-2, the V gene TRBV19, with D tentatively TRBD1 (5 bases). V lost 5 bases and J 0 bases, leaving 7 bases between the germline ends. Germline-derived CDR1 and CDR2 are LNHDA and SQIVND (reference sequence). This CDR3 has 14 residues.

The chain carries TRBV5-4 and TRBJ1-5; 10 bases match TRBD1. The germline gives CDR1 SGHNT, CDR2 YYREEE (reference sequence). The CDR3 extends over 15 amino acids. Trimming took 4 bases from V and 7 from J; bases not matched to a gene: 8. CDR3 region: CASSASGQGEQPQHF. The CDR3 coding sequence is TGTGCCAGCAGCGCCTCCGGACAGGGGGAACAGCCCCAGCATTTT.

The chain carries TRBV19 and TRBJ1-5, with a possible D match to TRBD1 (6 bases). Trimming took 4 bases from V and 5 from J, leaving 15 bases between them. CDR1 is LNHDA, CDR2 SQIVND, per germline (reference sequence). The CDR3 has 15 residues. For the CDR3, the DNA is TGTGCCAGTAGTAGCCGACAGGTTCTATATCAGCCCCAGCATTTT. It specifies CASSSRQVLYQPQHF. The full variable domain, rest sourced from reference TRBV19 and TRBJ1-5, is DGGITQSPKYLFRKEGQNVTLSCEQNLNHDAMYWYRQDPGQGLRLIYYSQIVNDFQKGDIAEGYSVSREKKESFPLTVTSAQKNPTAFYLCASSSRQVLYQPQHFGDGTRLSIL.

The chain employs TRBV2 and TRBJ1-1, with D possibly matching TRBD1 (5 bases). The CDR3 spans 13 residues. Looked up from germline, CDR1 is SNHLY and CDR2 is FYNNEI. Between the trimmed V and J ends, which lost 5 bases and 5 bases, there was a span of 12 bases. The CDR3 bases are TGTGCCAGCAGTAGAGCAGGGCAGACTGAAGCTTTCTTT. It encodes CASSRAGQTEAFF.